Listed below are T cell receptor beta chains from one sample, sequenced in a study of blood T cell repertoires in COVID-19. Only in-frame clones appear in the TCRdb table, and some are missing; sequencing was by immunoSEQ multiplex PCR. The sample yields around 160,000 clones, around 85% seen once. Sequenced sample: peripheral blood. The receptors shown here come from a woman in her sixties with COVID-19, enrolled during active disease. CDR3s include the opening cysteine and the closing phenylalanine or tryptophan. The D gene is left open where the match is weak. Only part of the rows carry a size: once, few, many, or a class if the clone is expanded.

clone_size	v_call	d_call	j_call	cdr3_nt	cdr3_aa
.	TRBV19	TRBD1	TRBJ1-2	TGTGCCAGTAGTGGCCGGGACAGGGAGGGCTACACCTTC	CASSGRDREGYTF
.	TRBV5-8	.	TRBJ1-1	TGTGCCAGCAGCTTAGAGCAGAACACTGAAGCTTTCTTT	CASSLEQNTEAFF
.	TRBV11-3	TRBD1	TRBJ2-2	TGTGCCAGCAGCTTATCAGGGGGCGCTTCCGACACCGGGGAGCTGTTTTTT	CASSLSGGASDTGELFF
few	TRBV2	TRBD2	TRBJ2-1	TGTGCCAGCAGAAGGGGACTAGTCCGGGGCAATGAGCAGTTCTTC	CASRRGLVRGNEQFF
.	TRBV19	.	TRBJ2-7	TGTGCCAGTAGTATATATGGAGGGTACGAGCAGTACTTC	CASSIYGGYEQYF
.	TRBV9	TRBD2	TRBJ2-1	TGTGCCAGCTCCCGGAAGGAGACTAGCGGGGGTTATGAGCAGTTCTTC	CASSRKETSGGYEQFF
.	TRBV5-1	TRBD1	TRBJ2-7	TGCGCCAGCAGACCGGGGACAGGGGGCGGTAGATACGAGCAGTACTTC	CASRPGTGGGRYEQYF
.	TRBV3-1/TRBV3-2	.	TRBJ2-5	TGTGCCAGCAGCCAAGTCAGGCAAGAGACCCAGTACTTC	CASSQVRQETQYF
.	TRBV7-9	.	TRBJ1-2	TGTGCCAGCAGCGCCGCATGGGCTCCTTGGGGCTACACCTTC	CASSAAWAPWGYTF
.	TRBV18	.	TRBJ1-5	TGTGCCAGCTCACCCACAGCTCTTAGCAATCAGCCCCAGCATTTT	CASSPTALSNQPQHF
.	TRBV15	.	TRBJ2-7	TGTGCCACCAGCAGAGGGAGGGACGTCCGTCCCTACGAGCAGTACTTC	CATSRGRDVRPYEQYF
.	TRBV7-2	TRBD2	TRBJ2-3	TGTGCCAGCAGCCCAACGCGGCCGGGACTAGCTTCAGATACGCAGTATTTT	CASSPTRPGLASDTQYF
.	TRBV7-9	.	TRBJ1-1	TGTGCCAGCAGCTTATATAGTAGTGCAGGGTCGAGCACTGAAGCTTTCTTT	CASSLYSSAGSSTEAFF
.	TRBV2	TRBD1	TRBJ2-7	TGTGCCAGCAGCGCTACAGGGGGGCGAGTCTACGAGCAGTACTTC	CASSATGGRVYEQYF
.	TRBV19	.	TRBJ1-5	TGTGCCAGTAGTATAGATCGAGGTCAGCCCCAGCATTTT	CASSIDRGQPQHF
.	TRBV11-2	.	TRBJ2-7	TGTGCCAGCAGCCCGAGCGGACCCTACGAGCAGTACTTC	CASSPSGPYEQYF
once	TRBV7-2	.	TRBJ2-7	TGTGCCAGCAGCTTAGTTGTCAGCTACGAGCAGTACTTC	CASSLVVSYEQYF
.	TRBV5-1	.	TRBJ1-2	TGCGCCAGCAGCTTGAAGCCCGGGGGCTACACCTTC	CASSLKPGGYTF
.	TRBV27	TRBD1	TRBJ1-1	TGTGCCAGCACCCAAACCGGGACAGGGGGTTCTGAAGCTTTCTTT	CASTQTGTGGSEAFF
once	TRBV5-1	TRBD1	TRBJ2-2	TGCGCCAGCAGCTTCTTCCTAGACAGGGGGGCCGGGGAGCTGTTTTTT	CASSFFLDRGAGELFF
.	TRBV6-2/TRBV6-3	TRBD2	TRBJ2-2	TGTGCCAGCAGTTACTCGAGCGGGGACTACACCGGGGAGCTGTTTTTT	CASSYSSGDYTGELFF
.	TRBV27	TRBD1	TRBJ2-1	TGTGCCAGCAGAAGAGGGGGCGTGATGGTGGGGCAGTTCTTC	CASRRGGVMVGQFF
.	TRBV6-6	TRBD1	TRBJ1-2	TGTGCCAGCAGTTACGACAGGGCCCTTTATGGCTACACCTTC	CASSYDRALYGYTF
.	TRBV29-1	TRBD2	TRBJ2-7	TGCAGCGCCCTCGGACTAGCGGGGGTTGACGAGCAGTACTTC	CSALGLAGVDEQYF
.	TRBV5-1	TRBD1	TRBJ2-5	TGCGCCAGCAGCTTGGCGATACAGGGGGCAGGAGAGACCCAGTACTTC	CASSLAIQGAGETQYF
.	TRBV18	.	TRBJ1-4	TGTGCCAGCTCACCTGCCCCGGGATCCAATGAAAAACTGTTTTTT	CASSPAPGSNEKLFF
.	TRBV19	TRBD1	TRBJ2-5	TGTGCCAGTAGTAAGGACAGGGCAGGGACCCAGTACTTC	CASSKDRAGTQYF
.	TRBV6-5	.	TRBJ2-7	TGTGCCAGCAGTTACTCGGAAGCGAGACCCTACGAGCAGTACTTC	CASSYSEARPYEQYF
once	TRBV4-3	.	TRBJ2-3	TGCGCCAGCAGCCAAGAGTCTTTCCGCCCAGCGGGCCGCACAGATACGCAGTATTTT	CASSQESFRPAGRTDTQYF
.	TRBV5-6	.	TRBJ1-1	TGTGCCAGCAGCTTGGGGCCGAACACTGAAGCTTTCTTT	CASSLGPNTEAFF
.	TRBV19	.	TRBJ1-4	TGTGCCAGTAGTTTACAGGCAACTAATGAAAAACTGTTTTTT	CASSLQATNEKLFF
.	TRBV5-4	TRBD2	TRBJ2-1	TGTGCCAGCAGCTTGAAAGCCGGGACTAGTACGTACAATGAGCAGTTCTTC	CASSLKAGTSTYNEQFF
once	TRBV7-8	TRBD1	TRBJ1-4	TGTGCCAGCAGCTGGATGAGCCGACAGGGGGAGTCAACTAATGAAAAACTGTTTTTT	CASSWMSRQGESTNEKLFF
.	TRBV2	TRBD2	TRBJ2-5	TGTGCCAGCAGTTTATTGACTAGCGCAGAGACCCAGTACTTC	CASSLLTSAETQYF
.	TRBV11-2	TRBD2	TRBJ2-5	TGTGCCAGCAGCTTAATCCTAGCGGCTGGGCCAGGGGAGACCCAGTACTTC	CASSLILAAGPGETQYF
many	TRBV19	.	TRBJ2-5	TGTGCCAGTAGTATGGCCCACCAAGAGACCCAGTACTTC	CASSMAHQETQYF
few	TRBV4-3	.	TRBJ2-7	TGCGCCAGCAGCCAAGTTACCTCATGGCAGGGCAGCTCCTACGAGCAGTACTTC	CASSQVTSWQGSSYEQYF
.	TRBV29-1	.	TRBJ2-2	TGCAGCGTTGAAGATCGAGGCAGCCTTACGAACACCGGGGAGCTGTTTTTT	CSVEDRGSLTNTGELFF
.	TRBV7-3	.	TRBJ1-2	TGTGCCAGCAGCTTACGGGGCCCGGGGGTGGACACCTCCTATGGCTACACCTTC	CASSLRGPGVDTSYGYTF
.	TRBV27	.	TRBJ1-5	TGTGCCAGCAGAAAAGGGACATTTAGCAATCAGCCCCAGCATTTT	CASRKGTFSNQPQHF
.	TRBV3-1/TRBV3-2	.	TRBJ2-7	TGTGCCAGCAGCCAAGATGCTAGCGCGGCCTCCTACGAGCAGTACTTC	CASSQDASAASYEQYF
.	TRBV9	.	TRBJ1-4	TGTGCCAGCAGCCTAAGTTACGCAACTAATGAAAAACTGTTTTTT	CASSLSYATNEKLFF
.	TRBV18	.	TRBJ2-3	TGTGCCAGCTCACCACCCGCAGGGGCCCCTAGCACAGATACGCAGTATTTT	CASSPPAGAPSTDTQYF
.	TRBV29-1	TRBD2	TRBJ2-6	TGCAGCGTTGATAGCGGGGATACTGGGGCCAACGTCCTGACTTTC	CSVDSGDTGANVLTF